Presented here are 17 T cell receptor beta chains from one specimen sequenced in a study of CD8 T cells in Susac syndrome. An input of roughly 0.45 to 1 ug of RNA was subjected to reverse transcription using random hexamers. MiXCR, applied by TCRdb to the immunoSEQ multiplex PCR reads, yields one record per CDR3 protein. Counted here are about 150,000 distinct CDR3 sequences, 90% to 95% occurring once; the ten biggest clones make up about 0.073%. Sequenced sample: CD4+ T cells from PBMCs. Receptor source: a human donor in good health.

This chain uses TRBV6-5 with TRBJ1-3; D is undetermined. The V gene's germline CDR1 is MNHEY and CDR2 SVGAGI. CDR3 length equals 16 residues. Trimming pared 2 bases from V and 0 bases from J, leaving 11 bases between. The CDR3 nucleotides read TGTGCCAGCAGTTACACACTACAGAGCTCTGGAAACACCATATATTTT. It translates to CASSYTLQSSGNTIYF.

V and J are TRBV14 and TRBJ1-1; D might be TRBD1 (6 bases). The CDR3 length is 13 residues. The germline gives CDR1 SGHDN, CDR2 FVKESK. V lost 0 bases and J 11 bases, leaving 13 bases between the germline ends. CDR3 sequence reads: CASSQEYTGRAFF. Written as DNA, the CDR3 is TGTGCCAGCAGCCAAGAGTACACAGGGCGGGCTTTCTTT.

The chain is built from TRBV19 and TRBJ2-3; 10 nucleotides line up with TRBD2. The length of the CDR3 is 17 residues. V was clipped by 0 bases and J by 1 base; unmatched bases: 4. The V gene's germline CDR1 is LNHDA and CDR2 SQIVND (reference sequence). The CDR3 sequence is CASSIDLAGDGTDTQYF. DNA of the CDR3: TGTGCCAGTAGTATAGACCTAGCGGGGGATGGCACAGATACGCAGTATTTT.

The sample holds one count of this clonotype. This chain joins TRBV12-3 or TRBV12-4 and TRBJ2-4; 13 bases match TRBD2. Trimming took 1 base from V and 7 from J; bases not matched to a gene: 4. This CDR3 comprises 16 residues. As DNA, the CDR3 is TGTGCCAGCAGTTTAGGGACTAGCGGGAGAGGGAACATTCAGTACTTC. This encodes CASSLGTSGRGNIQYF.

The chain links TRBV5-4 to TRBJ2-7; D gene unclear. The germline V gene has CDR1 SGHNT and CDR2 YYREEE (reference sequence). The CDR3 covers 15 residues. Trimming left V 0 bases short and J 0 bases short, with 10 bases between. CDR3 DNA sequence: TGTGCCAGCAGCTTGGAGTTTGGAACCTCCTACGAGCAGTACTTC. It is translated as CASSLEFGTSYEQYF. Full variable domain (outside the CDR3, taken from reference TRBV5-4 and TRBJ2-7): ETGVTQSPTHLIKTRGQQVTLRCSSQSGHNTVSWYQQALGQGPQFIFQYYREEENGRGNFPPRFSGLQFPNYSSELNVNALELDDSALYLCASSLEFGTSYEQYFGPGTRLTVT.

The CDR3 here is CASSPRDSLYEQYF. DNA of the CDR3: TGCGCCAGCAGCCCCCGGGACAGTCTCTACGAGCAGTACTTC. The chain employs TRBV5-1 and TRBJ2-7; 7 nucleotides match TRBD1. Per the germline V gene, CDR1 is SGHRS and CDR2 is YFSETQ. The CDR3 runs 14 residues. V shed 4 bases, J shed 3 bases, and the junction held 7 bases outside the gene matches.

The gene calls are TRBV5-1 and TRBJ2-7; 8 bases are shared with TRBD2. The CDR3 has 15 amino acids. Germline values: CDR1 SGHRS, CDR2 YFSETQ. Losses at the gene ends were 0 bases for V and 3 bases for J; bases not matched to a gene: 5. CDR3 residues: CASSLAGGSNYEQYF. The DNA for the CDR3 is TGCGCCAGCAGCTTGGCGGGGGGGAGCAACTACGAGCAGTACTTC.

This chain joins TRBV2 and TRBJ2-1, with TRBD2 matching 9 bases. CDR3 length: 16 residues. CDR1 and CDR2 (germline): SNHLY, FYNNEI. V shed 8 bases, J shed 6 bases, and the junction held 14 bases outside the gene matches. This CDR3 is CASDRSASGAPNEQFF. The CDR3 coding sequence is TGTGCCAGCGATCGATCGGCTAGCGGGGCCCCCAATGAGCAGTTCTTC.

This chain uses TRBV7-2 with TRBJ1-5, with a possible D match to TRBD1 (5 bases). V was clipped by 2 bases and J by 7 bases, with 15 bases between them. The germline CDR1 and CDR2 sequences are SGHTA and FQGNSA. There are 15 residues in the CDR3. The CDR3 DNA is TGTGCCAGCAGCTTACGGGCAGGGTCTTGGCAGCCCCAGCATTTT. Protein: CASSLRAGSWQPQHF.

The CDR3 DNA follows: TGTGCCAGTAGTTACAGGGAGGCGCCCCCCTACAATGAGCAGTTCTTC. Its protein is CASSYREAPPYNEQFF. The gene calls are TRBV19 and TRBJ2-1; D may correspond to TRBD1 or TRBD2 (6 bases each). The CDR3 has 16 amino acids. The germline V and J ends were trimmed by 5 bases and 2 bases, with 16 bases remaining between them. Germline V lookup: CDR1 LNHDA, CDR2 SQIVND (reference sequence).

J is TRBJ1-2 and V is TRBV20-1, with D uncertain. The germline V gene has CDR1 DFQATT and CDR2 SNEGSKA (reference sequence). V was shortened by 1 base and J by 5 bases, with 8 bases between the two germline ends. The CDR3 sequence is 12 residues long. The CDR3 coding sequence is TGCAGTGCTAGAGTGAGCCTATATGGCTACACCTTC. As protein: CSARVSLYGYTF.

This clonotype was counted once. This chain joins TRBV29-1 and TRBJ2-5, with TRBD2 matching over 8 bases. This CDR3 is built from 12 residues. V was clipped by 8 bases and J by 9 bases; unmatched bases: 11. Germline V lookup: CDR1 SQVTM, CDR2 ANQGSEA. The CDR3 sequence is CSSLSGEAAQYF. The CDR3 DNA reads as TGCAGCTCCCTTAGCGGGGAAGCTGCCCAGTACTTC. Full variable domain (missing parts from reference TRBV29-1 and TRBJ2-5): SAVISQKPSRDICQRGTSLTIQCQVDSQVTMMFWYRQQPGQSLTLIATANQGSEATYESGFVIDKFPISRPNLTFSTLTVSNMSPEDSSIYLCSSLSGEAAQYFGPGTRLLVL.

This chain joins TRBV20-1 and TRBJ2-5; maybe TRBD1 (7 bases). V gave up 3 bases and J gave up 5 bases, with 16 bases separating them. Germline V gene lookup returns CDR1 DFQATT and CDR2 SNEGSKA (reference sequence). This CDR3 spans 14 amino acids. CDR3 residues: CSASSDPGGETQYF. CDR3 bases: TGCAGTGCTAGTAGCGACCCAGGGGGGGAGACCCAGTACTTC.

The chain is built from TRBV4-3 and TRBJ2-3, with 10 bases matching TRBD2. Losses at the gene ends were 1 base for V and 4 bases for J; bases not matched to a gene: 5. The CDR3 runs to 16 residues. CDR1 is LGHNA, CDR2 YSLEER, per germline. CDR3 loop: CASSQGVAGGPDTQYF. The CDR3 DNA is TGCGCCAGCAGCCAAGGGGTAGCGGGGGGCCCAGATACGCAGTATTTT.

A single count supports this clonotype. The chain joins TRBV6-2 or TRBV6-3 to TRBJ2-5; D gene uncertain. CDR1 is MNHEY and CDR2 is SVGEGT in the germline V gene. V dropped 1 base and J dropped 5 bases, with 5 bases sitting between them. The CDR3 contains 12 residues. The CDR3: CASSYLVETQYF. CDR3 nucleotide sequence: TGTGCCAGCAGTTACTTGGTGGAGACCCAGTACTTC.

The CDR3 sequence: CASSQPGLANEQYF. DNA for the CDR3: TGCGCCAGCAGCCAACCGGGACTAGCGAACGAGCAGTACTTC. J is TRBJ2-7 and V is TRBV4-1; TRBD2 agrees at 10 bases. CDR3 length: 14 amino acids. CDR1 MGHRA and CDR2 YSYEKL come from the germline V gene. The junction had 3 bases not matched to a gene; V was cut back by 2 bases and J by 5 bases.

The chain carries TRBV5-1 and TRBJ2-1; D remains unclear. The CDR3 length is 14 residues. The V gene's germline CDR1 is SGHRS and CDR2 YFSETQ. Trimming pared 7 bases from V and 5 bases from J, leaving 16 bases between. The CDR3 protein is CASAIETANNEQFF. DNA for the CDR3: TGCGCCAGCGCCATTGAAACAGCCAACAATGAGCAGTTCTTC.